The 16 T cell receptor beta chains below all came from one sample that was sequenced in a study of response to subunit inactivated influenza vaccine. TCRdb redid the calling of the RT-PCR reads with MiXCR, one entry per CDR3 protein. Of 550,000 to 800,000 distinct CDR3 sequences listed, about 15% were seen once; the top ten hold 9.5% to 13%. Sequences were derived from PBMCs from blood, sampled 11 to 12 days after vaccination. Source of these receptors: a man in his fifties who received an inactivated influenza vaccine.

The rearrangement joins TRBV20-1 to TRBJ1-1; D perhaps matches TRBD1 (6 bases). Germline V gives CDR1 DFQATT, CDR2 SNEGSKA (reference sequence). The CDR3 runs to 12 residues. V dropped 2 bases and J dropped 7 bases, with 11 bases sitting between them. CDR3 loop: CSARRGGNEAFF. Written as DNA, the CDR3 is TGCAGTGCTAGAAGGGGGGGTAATGAAGCTTTCTTT.

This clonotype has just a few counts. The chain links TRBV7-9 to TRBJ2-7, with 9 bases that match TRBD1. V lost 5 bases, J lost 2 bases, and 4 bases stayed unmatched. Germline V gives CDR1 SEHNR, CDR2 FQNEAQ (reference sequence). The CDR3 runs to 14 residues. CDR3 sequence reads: CASSTWDRAYEQYF. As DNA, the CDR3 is TGTGCCAGCAGCACTTGGGACAGGGCCTACGAGCAGTACTTC.

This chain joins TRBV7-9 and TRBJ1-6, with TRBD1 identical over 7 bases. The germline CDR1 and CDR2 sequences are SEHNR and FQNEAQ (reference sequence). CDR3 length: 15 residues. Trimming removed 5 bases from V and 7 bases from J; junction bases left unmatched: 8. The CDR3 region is CASSPWGQLNSPLHF. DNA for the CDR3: TGTGCCAGCAGCCCCTGGGGACAGCTCAATTCACCCCTCCACTTT.

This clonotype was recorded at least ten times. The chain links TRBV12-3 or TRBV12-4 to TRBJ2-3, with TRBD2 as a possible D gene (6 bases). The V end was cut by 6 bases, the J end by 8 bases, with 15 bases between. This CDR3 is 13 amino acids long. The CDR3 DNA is TGTGCCAGCAGGGCGGGACCTATCTCTACGCAGTATTTT. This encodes CASRAGPISTQYF.

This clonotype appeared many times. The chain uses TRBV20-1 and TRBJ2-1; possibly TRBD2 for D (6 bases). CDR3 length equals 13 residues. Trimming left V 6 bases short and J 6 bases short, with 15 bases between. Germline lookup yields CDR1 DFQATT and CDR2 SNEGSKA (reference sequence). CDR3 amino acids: CSAPGLRGNEQFF. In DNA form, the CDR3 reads TGCAGTGCGCCGGGACTTCGAGGCAATGAGCAGTTCTTC.

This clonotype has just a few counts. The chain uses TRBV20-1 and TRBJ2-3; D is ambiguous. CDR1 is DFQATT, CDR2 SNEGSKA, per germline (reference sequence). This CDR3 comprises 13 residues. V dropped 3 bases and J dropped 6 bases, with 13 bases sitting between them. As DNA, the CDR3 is TGCAGTGCTAGGGGTAGCCGCGCCGATACGCAGTATTTT. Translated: CSARGSRADTQYF.

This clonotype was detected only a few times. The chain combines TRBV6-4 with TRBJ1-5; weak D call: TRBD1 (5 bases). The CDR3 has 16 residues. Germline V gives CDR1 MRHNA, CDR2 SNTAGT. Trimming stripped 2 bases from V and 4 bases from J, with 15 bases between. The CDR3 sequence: CASSDLGLGLNQPQHF. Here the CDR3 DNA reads TGTGCCAGCAGTGACCTTGGCTTGGGGCTGAATCAGCCCCAGCATTTT.

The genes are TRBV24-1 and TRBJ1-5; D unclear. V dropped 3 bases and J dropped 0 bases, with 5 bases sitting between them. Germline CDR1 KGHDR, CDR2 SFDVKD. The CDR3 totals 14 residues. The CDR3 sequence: CATSDAYSNQPQHF. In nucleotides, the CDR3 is TGTGCCACCAGTGATGCATATAGCAATCAGCCCCAGCATTTT.

The CDR3 protein is CASGPGTGFEKLFF. The CDR3, as DNA: TGTGCCAGCGGGCCCGGGACAGGGTTTGAAAAACTGTTTTTT. The V gene is TRBV12-3 or TRBV12-4, the J gene TRBJ1-4; 9 bases line up with TRBD1. This CDR3 region has 14 residues. Germline trimming cut 8 bases from V and 7 bases from J; bases unmatched to any gene: 8.

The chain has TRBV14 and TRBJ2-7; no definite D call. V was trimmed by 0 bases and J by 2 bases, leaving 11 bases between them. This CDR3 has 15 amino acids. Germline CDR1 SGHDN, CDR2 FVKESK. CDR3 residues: CASSQDPRGPYEQYF. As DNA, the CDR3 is TGTGCCAGCAGCCAAGATCCGCGCGGTCCCTACGAGCAGTACTTC.

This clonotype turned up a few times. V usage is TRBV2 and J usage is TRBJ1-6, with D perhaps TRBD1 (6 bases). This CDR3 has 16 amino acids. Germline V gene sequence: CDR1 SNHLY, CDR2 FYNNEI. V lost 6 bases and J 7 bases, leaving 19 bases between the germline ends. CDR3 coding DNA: TGTGCCAGCAGCCAACTACAGGGCGCCAAAAATTCACCCCTCCACTTT. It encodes CASSQLQGAKNSPLHF.

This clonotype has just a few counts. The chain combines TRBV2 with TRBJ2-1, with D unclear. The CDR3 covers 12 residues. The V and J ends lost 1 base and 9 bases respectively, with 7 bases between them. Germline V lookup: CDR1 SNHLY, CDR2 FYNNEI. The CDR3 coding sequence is TGTGCCAGCAGTGAAGGGAGAACTGAGCAGTTCTTC. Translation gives CASSEGRTEQFF. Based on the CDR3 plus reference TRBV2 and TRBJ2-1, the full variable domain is EPEVTQTPSHQVTQMGQEVILRCVPISNHLYFYWYRQILGQKVEFLVSFYNNEISEKSEIFDDQFSVERPDGSNFTLKIRSTKLEDSAMYFCASSEGRTEQFFGPGTRLTVL.

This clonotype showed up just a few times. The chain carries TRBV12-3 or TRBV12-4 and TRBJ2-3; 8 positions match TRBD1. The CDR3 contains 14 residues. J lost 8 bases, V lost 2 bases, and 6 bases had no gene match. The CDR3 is CASSLSRGRVTQYF. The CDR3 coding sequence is TGTGCCAGCAGTTTATCCAGGGGGCGAGTTACGCAGTATTTT.

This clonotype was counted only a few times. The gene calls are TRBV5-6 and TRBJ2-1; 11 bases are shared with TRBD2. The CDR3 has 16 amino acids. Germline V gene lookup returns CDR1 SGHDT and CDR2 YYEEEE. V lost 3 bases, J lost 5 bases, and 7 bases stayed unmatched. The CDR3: CASSSGGTSGDNEQFF. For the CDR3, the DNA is TGTGCCAGCAGCTCAGGCGGGACTAGCGGAGACAATGAGCAGTTCTTC.

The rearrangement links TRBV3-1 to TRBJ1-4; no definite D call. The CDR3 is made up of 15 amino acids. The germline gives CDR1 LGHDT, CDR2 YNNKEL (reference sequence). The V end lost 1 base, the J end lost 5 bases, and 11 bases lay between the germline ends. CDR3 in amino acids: CASSQATQKNEKLFF. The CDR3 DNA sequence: TGTGCCAGCAGCCAAGCGACCCAGAAGAATGAAAAACTGTTTTTT.

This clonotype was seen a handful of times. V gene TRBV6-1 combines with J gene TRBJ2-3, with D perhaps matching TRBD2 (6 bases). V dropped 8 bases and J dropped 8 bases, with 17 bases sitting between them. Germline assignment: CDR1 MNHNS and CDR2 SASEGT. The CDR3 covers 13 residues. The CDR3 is CASGRDFSSTQYF. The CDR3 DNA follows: TGTGCCAGCGGTCGGGACTTTTCAAGTACGCAGTATTTT.